Each of the 15 T cell receptor beta chains below was sequenced from the same sample in a study of T cells after yellow fever vaccination. In TCRdb, the 5' RACE reads were re-called with MiXCR into one record per CDR3 protein. The repertoire holds 400,000 to 650,000 distinct CDR3 sequences, with 21% as singletons. The source was PBMCs, collected around 3 weeks after the first yellow fever vaccination. These TCRs come from a man between 18 and 29 years old who received the YFV17D yellow fever vaccine.

The chain recombines TRBV3-1 with TRBJ2-1, with 8 bases identical to TRBD2. CDR3 length equals 17 residues. V shed 11 bases and J 3 bases; nucleotides not matched to a gene: 18. Looked up from germline, CDR1 is LGHDT and CDR2 is YNNKEL (reference sequence). The CDR3 protein is CASCHSTGGNLYNEQFF. Written as DNA, the CDR3 is TGTGCCTCCTGCCACTCCACGGGGGGGAACCTCTACAATGAGCAGTTCTTC.

This chain links TRBV3-1 with TRBJ1-5; D gene ambiguous. Per germline, CDR1 LGHDT and CDR2 YNNKEL (reference sequence). This CDR3 region has 13 residues. The V end was cut by 2 bases, the J end by 5 bases, with 7 bases between. The CDR3 DNA is TGTGCCAGCAGCCAACGTGGGGATCAGCCCCAGCATTTT. Encoded protein: CASSQRGDQPQHF.

This clonotype appeared many times. The chain links TRBV11-2 to TRBJ2-1; D not resolved. CDR3 length equals 12 residues. Deletions cut 0 bases from V and 7 bases from J, with 4 bases between. The germline gives CDR1 SGHAT, CDR2 FQNNGV. This CDR3 is CASSLDRNEQFF. CDR3 nucleotide sequence: TGTGCCAGCAGCTTAGATAGGAATGAGCAGTTCTTC.

This chain uses TRBV7-9 with TRBJ1-1; D is ambiguous. V shed 1 base and J shed 5 bases, with 14 bases lying between them. CDR1 is SEHNR and CDR2 is FQNEAQ in the germline V gene (reference sequence). The CDR3 runs 15 residues. This CDR3 is CASSLVGMRETEAFF. The DNA of the CDR3 is TGTGCCAGCAGCTTAGTCGGGATGCGGGAGACTGAAGCTTTCTTT.

This clonotype was detected only a few times. V and J are TRBV20-1 and TRBJ1-5; D not certain. Germline assignment: CDR1 DFQATT and CDR2 SNEGSKA (reference sequence). The CDR3 runs to 15 residues. Trimming left V 4 bases short and J 0 bases short, with 13 bases between. CDR3 loop: CSATYGDISNQPQHF. CDR3 sequence (DNA): TGCAGTGCTACGTACGGAGATATTAGCAATCAGCCCCAGCATTTT.

Only a few counts were recorded for this clonotype. This chain uses TRBV7-3 with TRBJ2-1, with 13 bases lining up with TRBD2. CDR1 is SGHTA, CDR2 FQGTGA, per germline. The junction had 11 bases not matched to a gene; V was cut back by 3 bases and J by 3 bases. This CDR3 region has 19 residues. The CDR3 loop reads CASSLNILAGGQIYNEQFF. The CDR3 DNA sequence: TGTGCCAGCAGCTTGAATATACTAGCGGGGGGGCAGATCTACAATGAGCAGTTCTTC.

V and J are TRBV5-1 and TRBJ2-7, with 9 bases matching TRBD2. The length of the CDR3 is 14 residues. V gave up 5 bases and J gave up 6 bases; unmatched junction bases: 9. Germline CDR1 is SGHRS and CDR2 is YFSETQ. CDR3 amino acids: CASRPRLAAGEQYV. CDR3 DNA: TGCGCCAGCAGGCCTAGACTAGCGGCGGGCGAGCAGTACGTC.

This clonotype appeared a few times. This chain uses TRBV21-1 with TRBJ2-2. TRBV21-1 is a pseudogene. This CDR3 spans 12 amino acids. As DNA, the CDR3 is TGTGCCAGCAACAGATACACCGGGGAGCTGTTTTTT. It specifies CASNRYTGELFF.

The rearrangement links TRBV11-2 to TRBJ2-7; 9 bases fit TRBD2. Germline V gene sequence: CDR1 SGHAT, CDR2 FQNNGV. The CDR3 contains 14 residues. The V gene end was trimmed by 8 bases and the J gene end by 5 bases; junction bases not matched to a gene: 10. Here the CDR3 reads CASRSSGGRDEQYF. The CDR3 nucleotides are TGTGCCAGCCGGAGCAGCGGGGGGCGCGACGAGCAGTACTTC.

There are a few counts of this clonotype. This chain uses TRBV4-1 with TRBJ1-3; D is perhaps TRBD1 (5 bases). Germline CDR1 and CDR2: MGHRA and YSYEKL. The CDR3 is 15 amino acids. V was trimmed by 4 bases and J by 3 bases, leaving 13 bases between them. CDR3 DNA: TGCGCCAGCAGCCGCTACCGGGACTATGGAAACACCATATATTTT. Encoded protein: CASSRYRDYGNTIYF.

This clonotype was found a few times. This chain links TRBV4-3 with TRBJ2-5; perhaps D is TRBD1 or TRBD2 (5 bases each). The V gene lost 4 bases and the J gene lost 5 bases, with 20 bases spanning the gap. Germline CDR1 LGHNA, CDR2 YSLEER. This CDR3 spans 16 amino acids. CDR3 bases: TGCGCCAGCAGCCCCAGCCGGGACCCCAATTTGGAGACCCAGTACTTC. It encodes CASSPSRDPNLETQYF.

This clonotype has more than one count but fewer than ten. The chain employs TRBV12-3 or TRBV12-4 and TRBJ2-1, with 7 bases matching TRBD1. CDR3 length equals 12 residues. V shed 6 bases and J 9 bases; nucleotides not matched to a gene: 5. CDR3 residues: CASRDTGVEQFF. The CDR3 DNA reads TGTGCCAGCAGGGACACAGGGGTTGAGCAGTTCTTC.

The chain uses TRBV12-3 or TRBV12-4 and TRBJ1-1, with D unresolved. This CDR3 comprises 14 residues. V lost 3 bases, J lost 0 bases, and 8 bases lay in between. The CDR3 region is CASSFQVLNTEAFF. CDR3 in DNA: TGTGCCAGCAGTTTCCAGGTTTTGAACACTGAAGCTTTCTTT.

In nucleotides, the CDR3 is TGTGCCAGCCTCGCGGGAGAGGGGGAGACCCAGTACTTC. Its translation is CASLAGEGETQYF. The J gene is TRBJ2-5, the V gene TRBV19; 7 bases agree with TRBD2. The length of the CDR3 is 13 residues. Germline CDR1 and CDR2: LNHDA and SQIVND (reference sequence). J lost 5 bases, V lost 9 bases, and 9 bases had no gene match.

This clonotype was seen only a few times. The chain couples TRBV4-1 to TRBJ2-1; no definite D call. Germline CDR1 MGHRA, CDR2 YSYEKL. The CDR3 is made up of 19 amino acids. Trimming removed 4 bases at V and 0 bases at J, with 22 bases between. CDR3 loop: CASSPLQVVSRSSYNEQFF. CDR3 DNA sequence: TGCGCCAGCAGCCCCCTGCAGGTTGTATCGAGAAGCTCCTACAATGAGCAGTTCTTC.